One and the same sample provided the 4 T cell receptor beta chains below, sequenced in a study of PD-L1 blockade in urothelial cancer. TCRdb keeps only in-frame clones here, not all; method: immunoSEQ multiplex PCR. The data show about 56,000 clones, with roughly 85% seen just once and roughly 14% held by the top ten. This sample's time point: pretreatment peripheral blood. The input for sequencing was PBMCs, taken around atezolizumab (anti-PD-L1) treatment. The origin of the receptors is a man in his 70s with urothelial cancer.

The rearrangement links TRBV29-1 to TRBJ2-5; 9 bases are a match to TRBD1. The CDR3 has 13 amino acids. Unmatched junction bases numbered 3, after V lost 5 bases and J lost 2 bases. The germline CDR1 and CDR2 sequences are SQVTM and ANQGSEA. The CDR3 DNA sequence: TGCAGCGTTTCCGGGACAGGGCAAGAGACCCAGTACTTC. It translates to CSVSGTGQETQYF. Complete variable domain (other parts from reference TRBV29-1 and TRBJ2-5): SAVISQKPSRDICQRGTSLTIQCQVDSQVTMMFWYRQQPGQSLTLIATANQGSEATYESGFVIDKFPISRPNLTFSTLTVSNMSPEDSSIYLCSVSGTGQETQYFGPGTRLLVL.

The gene calls are TRBV7-7 and TRBJ2-1, with TRBD2 matching over 8 bases. V shed 2 bases, J shed 9 bases, and the junction held 6 bases outside the gene matches. This CDR3 region has 14 residues. CDR1 is SSHAT and CDR2 is FNYEAQ in the germline V gene (reference sequence). The CDR3 is CASSLNSGIGEQFF. The CDR3 DNA follows: TGTGCCAGCAGCTTAAATAGCGGGATAGGTGAGCAGTTCTTC.

This chain links TRBV10-3 with TRBJ2-2; D is possibly TRBD2 (7 bases). Germline CDR1 ENHRY, CDR2 SYGVKD. V was pared by 10 bases and J by 8 bases, with 20 bases between. CDR3 length equals 14 residues. The CDR3 loop is CASGMIGGLGELFF. The CDR3 DNA reads TGTGCCAGCGGCATGATCGGGGGGCTTGGGGAGCTGTTTTTT.

The CDR3 DNA reads TGTGCCAGCAGTTTAGGGCAGGCGACCTACGAGCAGTACTTC. Its translation: CASSLGQATYEQYF. The genes are TRBV27 and TRBJ2-7; D unclear. Trimming shortened V by 2 bases and J by 2 bases, and 10 bases separated the two germline ends. The CDR3 is made up of 14 amino acids. The germline V gene encodes CDR1 MNHEY and CDR2 SMNVEV (reference sequence).